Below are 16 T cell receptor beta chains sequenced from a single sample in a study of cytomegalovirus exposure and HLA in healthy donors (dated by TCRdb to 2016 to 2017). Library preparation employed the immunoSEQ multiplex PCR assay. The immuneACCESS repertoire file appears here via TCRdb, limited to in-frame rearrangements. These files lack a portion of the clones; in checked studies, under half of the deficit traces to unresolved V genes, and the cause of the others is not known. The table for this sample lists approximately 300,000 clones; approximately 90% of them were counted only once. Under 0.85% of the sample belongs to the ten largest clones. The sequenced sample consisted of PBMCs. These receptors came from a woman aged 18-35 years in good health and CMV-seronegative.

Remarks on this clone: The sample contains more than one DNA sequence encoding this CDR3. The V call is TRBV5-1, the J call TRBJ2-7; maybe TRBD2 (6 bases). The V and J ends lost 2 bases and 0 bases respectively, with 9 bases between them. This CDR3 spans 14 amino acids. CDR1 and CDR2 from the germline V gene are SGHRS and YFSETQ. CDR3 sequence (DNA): TGCGCCAGCAGCTTTGGGGGGAGCTCCTACGAGCAGTACTTC. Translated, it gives CASSFGGSSYEQYF.

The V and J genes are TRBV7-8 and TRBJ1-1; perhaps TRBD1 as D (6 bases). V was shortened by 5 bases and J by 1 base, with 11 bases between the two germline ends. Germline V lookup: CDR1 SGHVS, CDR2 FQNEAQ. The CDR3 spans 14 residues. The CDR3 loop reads CASSVRGGNTEAFF. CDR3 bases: TGTGCCAGCAGCGTGAGGGGGGGGAACACTGAAGCTTTCTTT.

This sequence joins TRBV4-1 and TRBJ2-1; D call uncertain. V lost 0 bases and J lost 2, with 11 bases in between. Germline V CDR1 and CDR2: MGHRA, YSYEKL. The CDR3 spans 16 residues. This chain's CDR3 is CASSQDSQNTYNEQFF. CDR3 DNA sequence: TGCGCCAGCAGCCAAGATTCCCAGAACACCTACAATGAGCAGTTCTTC.

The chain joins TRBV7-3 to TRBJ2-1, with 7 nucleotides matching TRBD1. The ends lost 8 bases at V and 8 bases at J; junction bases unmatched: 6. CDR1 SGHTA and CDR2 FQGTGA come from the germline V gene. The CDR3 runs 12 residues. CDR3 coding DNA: TGTGCCAGCTCTGCAGGGGGATATGAGCAGTTCTTC. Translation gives CASSAGGYEQFF.

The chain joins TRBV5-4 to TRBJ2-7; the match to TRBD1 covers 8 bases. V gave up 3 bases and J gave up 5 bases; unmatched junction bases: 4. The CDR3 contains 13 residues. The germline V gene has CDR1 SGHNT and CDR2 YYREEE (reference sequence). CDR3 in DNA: TGTGCCAGCAGCTACCCAGGGGGCCACGAGCAGTACTTC. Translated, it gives CASSYPGGHEQYF. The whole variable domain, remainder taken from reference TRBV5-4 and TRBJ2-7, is ETGVTQSPTHLIKTRGQQVTLRCSSQSGHNTVSWYQQALGQGPQFIFQYYREEENGRGNFPPRFSGLQFPNYSSELNVNALELDDSALYLCASSYPGGHEQYFGPGTRLTVT.

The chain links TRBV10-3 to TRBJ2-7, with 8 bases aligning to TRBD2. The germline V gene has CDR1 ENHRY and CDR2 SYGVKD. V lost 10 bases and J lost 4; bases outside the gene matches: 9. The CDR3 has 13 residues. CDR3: CATVPGLGYEQYF. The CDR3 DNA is TGTGCCACCGTCCCGGGACTAGGGTACGAGCAGTACTTC.

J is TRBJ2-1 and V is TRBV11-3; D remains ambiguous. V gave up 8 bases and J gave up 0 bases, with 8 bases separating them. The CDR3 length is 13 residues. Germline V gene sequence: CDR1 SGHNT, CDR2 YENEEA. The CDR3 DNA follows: TGTGCCAGCTCCGAGAGCTCCTACAATGAGCAGTTCTTC. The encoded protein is CASSESSYNEQFF.

The CDR3 bases are TGTGCCAGTAGTACCGTTCCAGACTATGGCTACACCTTC. This sequence encodes CASSTVPDYGYTF. J is TRBJ1-2 and V is TRBV19; no clear D. Trimming took off 4 bases at V and 3 bases at J, with 9 bases between the two ends. Germline-derived CDR1 and CDR2 are LNHDA and SQIVND (reference sequence). The CDR3 sequence is 13 residues long.

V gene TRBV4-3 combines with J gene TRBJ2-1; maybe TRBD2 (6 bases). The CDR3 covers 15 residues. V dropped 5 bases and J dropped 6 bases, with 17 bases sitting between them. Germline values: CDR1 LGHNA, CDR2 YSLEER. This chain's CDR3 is CASSSEGWGGNEQFF. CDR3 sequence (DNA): TGCGCCAGCAGCTCCGAGGGGTGGGGAGGCAATGAGCAGTTCTTC.

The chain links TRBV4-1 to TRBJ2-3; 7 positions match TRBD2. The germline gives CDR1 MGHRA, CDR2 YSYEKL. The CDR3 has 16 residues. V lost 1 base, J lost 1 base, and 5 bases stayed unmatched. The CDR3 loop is CASSQAPGGGTDTQYF. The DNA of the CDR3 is TGCGCCAGCAGCCAAGCCCCGGGAGGTGGCACAGATACGCAGTATTTT.

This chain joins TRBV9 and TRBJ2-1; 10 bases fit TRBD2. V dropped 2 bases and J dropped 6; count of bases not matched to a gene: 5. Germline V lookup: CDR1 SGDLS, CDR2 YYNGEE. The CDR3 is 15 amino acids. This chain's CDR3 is CASSVSGRVSNEQFF. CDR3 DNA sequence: TGTGCCAGCAGCGTGAGCGGGAGGGTGAGCAATGAGCAGTTCTTC.

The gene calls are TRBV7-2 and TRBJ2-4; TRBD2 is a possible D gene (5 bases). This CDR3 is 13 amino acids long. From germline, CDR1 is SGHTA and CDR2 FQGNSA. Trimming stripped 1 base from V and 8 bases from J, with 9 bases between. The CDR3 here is CASSLDTSDIQYF. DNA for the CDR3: TGTGCCAGCAGCTTAGATACTAGTGACATTCAGTACTTC.

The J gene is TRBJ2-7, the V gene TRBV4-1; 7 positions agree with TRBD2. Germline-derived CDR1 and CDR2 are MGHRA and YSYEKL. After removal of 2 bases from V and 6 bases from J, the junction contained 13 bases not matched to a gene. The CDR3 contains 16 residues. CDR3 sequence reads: CASSQKVSGIPSEQYF. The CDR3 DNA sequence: TGCGCCAGCAGCCAAAAGGTCAGCGGGATTCCTTCCGAGCAGTACTTC.

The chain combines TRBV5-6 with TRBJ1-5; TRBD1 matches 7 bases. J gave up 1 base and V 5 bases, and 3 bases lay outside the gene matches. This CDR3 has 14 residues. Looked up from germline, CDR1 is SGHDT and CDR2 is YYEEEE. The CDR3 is CASSTRGSNQPQHF. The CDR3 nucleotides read TGTGCCAGCAGTACCAGGGGGAGCAATCAGCCCCAGCATTTT.

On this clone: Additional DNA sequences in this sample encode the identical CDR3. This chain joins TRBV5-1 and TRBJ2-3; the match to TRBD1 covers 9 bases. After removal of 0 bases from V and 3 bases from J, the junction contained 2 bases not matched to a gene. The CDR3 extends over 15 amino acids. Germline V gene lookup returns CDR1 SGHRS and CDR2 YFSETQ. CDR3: CASSLAGQGTDTQYF. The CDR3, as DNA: TGCGCCAGCAGCTTGGCGGGACAGGGAACAGATACGCAGTATTTT.

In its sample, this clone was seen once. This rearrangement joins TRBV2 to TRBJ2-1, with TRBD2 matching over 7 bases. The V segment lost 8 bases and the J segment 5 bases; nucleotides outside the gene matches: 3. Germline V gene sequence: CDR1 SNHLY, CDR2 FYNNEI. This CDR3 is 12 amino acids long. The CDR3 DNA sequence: TGTGCCAGCTGGGAGGGAAACAATGAGCAGTTCTTC. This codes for CASWEGNNEQFF.